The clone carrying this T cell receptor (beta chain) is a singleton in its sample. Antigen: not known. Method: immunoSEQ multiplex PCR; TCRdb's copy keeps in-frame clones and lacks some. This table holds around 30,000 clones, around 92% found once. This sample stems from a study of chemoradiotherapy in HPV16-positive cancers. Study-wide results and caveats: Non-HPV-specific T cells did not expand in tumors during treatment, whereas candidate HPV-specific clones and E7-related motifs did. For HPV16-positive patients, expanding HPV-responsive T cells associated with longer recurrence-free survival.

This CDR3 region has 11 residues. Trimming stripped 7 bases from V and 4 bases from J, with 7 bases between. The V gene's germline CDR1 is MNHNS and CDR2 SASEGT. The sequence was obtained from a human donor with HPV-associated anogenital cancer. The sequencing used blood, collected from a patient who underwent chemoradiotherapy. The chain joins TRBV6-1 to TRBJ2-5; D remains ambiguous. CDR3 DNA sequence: TGTGCCAGCACAGGATTAGAGACCCAGTACTTC. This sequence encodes CASTGLETQYF.